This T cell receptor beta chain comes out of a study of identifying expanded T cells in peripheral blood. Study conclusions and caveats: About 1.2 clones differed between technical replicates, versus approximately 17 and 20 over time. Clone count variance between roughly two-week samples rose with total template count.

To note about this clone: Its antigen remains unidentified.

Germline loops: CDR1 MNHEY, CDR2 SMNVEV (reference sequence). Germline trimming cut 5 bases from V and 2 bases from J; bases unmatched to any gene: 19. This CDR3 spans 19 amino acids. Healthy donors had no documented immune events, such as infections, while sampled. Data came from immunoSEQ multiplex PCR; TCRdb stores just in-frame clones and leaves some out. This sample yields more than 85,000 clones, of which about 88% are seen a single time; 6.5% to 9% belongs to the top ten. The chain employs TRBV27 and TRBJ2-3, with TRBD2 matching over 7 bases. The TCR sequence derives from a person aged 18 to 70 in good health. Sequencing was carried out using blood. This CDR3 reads CASSNGGGYFGPNTDTQYF. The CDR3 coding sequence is TGTGCCAGCAGTAATGGGGGGGGTTACTTTGGACCAAACACAGATACGCAGTATTTT.